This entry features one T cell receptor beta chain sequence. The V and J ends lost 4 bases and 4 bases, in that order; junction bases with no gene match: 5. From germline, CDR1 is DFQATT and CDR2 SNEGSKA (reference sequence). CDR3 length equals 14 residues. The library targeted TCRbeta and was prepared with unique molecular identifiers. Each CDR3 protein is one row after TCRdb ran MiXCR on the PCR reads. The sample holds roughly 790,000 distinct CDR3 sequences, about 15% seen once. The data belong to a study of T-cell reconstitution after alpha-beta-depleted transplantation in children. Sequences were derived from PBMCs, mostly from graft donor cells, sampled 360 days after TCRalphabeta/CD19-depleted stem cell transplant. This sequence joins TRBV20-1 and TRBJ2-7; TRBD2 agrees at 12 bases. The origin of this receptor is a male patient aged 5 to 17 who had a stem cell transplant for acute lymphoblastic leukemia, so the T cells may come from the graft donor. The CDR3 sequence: CSATSGRAIYEQYF. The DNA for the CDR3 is TGCAGTGCTACTAGCGGGAGGGCGATTTACGAGCAGTACTTC.